The 8 T cell receptor beta chains below come from one sample, sequenced in a study of shared clonotypes between healthy human individuals. Some clones are missing from TCRdb's copy, which holds only in-frame ones; the method was immunoSEQ multiplex PCR. The profile covers around 350,000 clones, with 70% to 75% appearing a single time and roughly a tenth taken by the ten largest. Sequenced input: memory CD4+ T cells sorted from blood. Regarding subset: CD45RA-negative fraction. Every receptor here comes from a man aged 25-40 years in good health.

This sequence joins TRBV7-2 and TRBJ2-7; 9 bases match TRBD2. The CDR3 is 13 amino acids. Germline CDR1 and CDR2: SGHTA and FQGNSA. Unmatched junction bases numbered 8, after V lost 5 bases and J lost 9 bases. For the CDR3, the DNA is TGTGCCAGCAGCGAGACTATTAGCGGGAGGCAGTACTTC. It codes for CASSETISGRQYF.

This clone was seen many times. The rearrangement joins TRBV5-1 to TRBJ2-1, with a possible D match to TRBD2 (5 bases). V lost 1 base and J 8 bases, leaving 10 bases between the germline ends. The CDR3 is 13 residues long. CDR1 is SGHRS, CDR2 YFSETQ, per germline. The CDR3 region is CASSLTSSDEQFF. The CDR3 bases are TGCGCCAGCAGCTTGACTAGTTCGGATGAGCAGTTCTTC.

The table lists this clone with a count of one. This chain joins TRBV5-1 and TRBJ2-5; maybe TRBD1 (8 bases). Germline CDR1 is SGHRS and CDR2 is YFSETQ. There are 13 residues in the CDR3. Deletions cut 6 bases from V and 4 bases from J, with 13 bases between. The CDR3 DNA reads as TGCGCCAGCAAGACAGGGGAGGGAGAGACCCAGTACTTC. The encoded protein is CASKTGEGETQYF. The whole variable domain, remainder taken from reference TRBV5-1 and TRBJ2-5, is KAGVTQTPRYLIKTRGQQVTLSCSPISGHRSVSWYQQTPGQGLQFLFEYFSETQRNKGNFPGRFSGRQFSNSRSEMNVSTLELGDSALYLCASKTGEGETQYFGPGTRLLVL.

The J gene is TRBJ2-1, the V gene TRBV2; 8 bases line up with TRBD2. The germline CDR1 and CDR2 sequences are SNHLY and FYNNEI. Trimming removed 10 bases from V and 7 bases from J; junction bases left unmatched: 9. This CDR3 region has 13 residues. The CDR3 spells CATKRESRNEQFF. CDR3 DNA: TGTGCCACCAAGCGGGAGTCGCGGAATGAGCAGTTCTTC.

This clone occurred once. V gene TRBV28 combines with J gene TRBJ1-1, with D uncertain. CDR3 size: 13 residues. CDR1 is MDHEN, CDR2 SYDVKM, per germline. Trimming stripped 6 bases from V and 0 bases from J, with 8 bases between. The CDR3 sequence is CASRLELNTEAFF. CDR3 sequence (DNA): TGTGCCAGCAGGTTAGAATTGAACACTGAAGCTTTCTTT. Using reference TRBV28 and TRBJ1-1 for the parts outside the CDR3, the full variable domain is DVKVTQSSRYLVKRTGEKVFLECVQDMDHENMFWYRQDPGLGLRLIYFSYDVKMKEKGDIPEGYSVSREKKERFSLILESASTNQTSMYLCASRLELNTEAFFGQGTRLTVV.

This clone was counted once. The chain carries TRBV7-6 and TRBJ2-7; D possibly corresponds to TRBD2 (6 bases). CDR1 is SGHVS and CDR2 is FNYEAQ in the germline V gene. Trimming shortened V by 2 bases and J by 2 bases, and 22 bases separated the two germline ends. The CDR3 spans 18 residues. The CDR3 spells CASSLMGSGAPRPYEQYF. In DNA form, the CDR3 reads TGTGCCAGCAGCTTAATGGGTAGCGGAGCCCCCCGGCCCTACGAGCAGTACTTC.

This clone was seen only a few times. The chain couples TRBV7-9 to TRBJ2-2; D is possibly TRBD2 (5 bases). The CDR3 length is 14 residues. Trimming removed 2 bases at V and 9 bases at J, with 13 bases between. Germline V gene lookup returns CDR1 SEHNR and CDR2 FQNEAQ (reference sequence). The CDR3 DNA reads as TGTGCCAGCAGCTTACGGGGAGTTTCCCGGGAGCTGTTTTTT. Amino acid sequence: CASSLRGVSRELFF.

The J gene is TRBJ1-1, the V gene TRBV7-2, with 8 bases that match TRBD1. Germline trimming cut 4 bases from V and 7 bases from J; bases unmatched to any gene: 5. CDR1 and CDR2 (germline): SGHTA, FQGNSA. The CDR3 is 13 residues long. DNA of the CDR3: TGTGCCAGCAGCTCCTGGACAGGGAATGAAGCTTTCTTT. Amino acids: CASSSWTGNEAFF.